The next 15 T cell receptor beta chains were all read from a single sample in a study of blood T cell repertoires in COVID-19. The method was immunoSEQ multiplex PCR; TCRdb's version includes in-frame clones alone and lacks a portion of them. There are under 130,000 clones in the sample; less than 85% occur only once, and less than 25% lies in the top ten. Input material: peripheral blood. The receptors come from a man between 65 and 85 years old with active or convalescent COVID-19.

This clone was recorded at least ten times. This chain links TRBV2 with TRBJ1-5; D ambiguous. Per the germline V gene, CDR1 is SNHLY and CDR2 is FYNNEI. Trimming stripped 8 bases from V and 4 bases from J, with 9 bases between. The CDR3 covers 12 residues. The CDR3 nucleotides are TGTGCCAGCGGAGAGGCAAATCAGCCCCAGCATTTT. Its protein product is CASGEANQPQHF.

The J gene is TRBJ2-7, the V gene TRBV12-3 or TRBV12-4; the D gene is possibly TRBD1 (6 bases). The CDR3 is 13 amino acids. The germline V and J ends were trimmed by 5 bases and 3 bases, with 11 bases remaining between them. CDR3 sequence: CASSAKDSYEQYF. CDR3 nucleotides: TGTGCCAGCAGTGCCAAGGACAGCTACGAGCAGTACTTC.

The CDR3 loop is CASSYSGAPYEQYF. CDR3 DNA: TGTGCCAGCAGCTATAGCGGGGCTCCCTACGAGCAGTACTTC. This chain links TRBV7-3 with TRBJ2-7; TRBD2 matches at 8 bases. CDR1 and CDR2 (germline): SGHTA, FQGTGA. The CDR3 has 14 residues. The ends lost 4 bases at V and 2 bases at J; junction bases unmatched: 4.

This clone was seen a handful of times. Mismatch with germline at one junction end may stem from a read error. The chain is built from TRBV11-2 and TRBJ2-2, with D maybe TRBD2 (5 bases). The CDR3 totals 13 residues. The germline gives CDR1 SGHAT, CDR2 FQNNGV. The CDR3 sequence is CASSLGRLGKLFF. CDR3 DNA: TGTGCCAGCAGCTTAGGCAGGCTCGGGAAGCTGTTTTTT.

V usage is TRBV5-6 and J usage is TRBJ2-2, with no clear D. Trimming took 3 bases from V and 4 from J, leaving 4 bases between them. Germline V lookup: CDR1 SGHDT, CDR2 YYEEEE. This CDR3 region has 12 residues. CDR3 protein: CASSYSTGELFF. The DNA for the CDR3 is TGTGCCAGCAGCTACTCCACCGGGGAGCTGTTTTTT.

The rearrangement joins TRBV5-1 to TRBJ2-1; 11 bases are shared with TRBD1. The germline V gene has CDR1 SGHRS and CDR2 YFSETQ. The CDR3 length is 15 residues. Trimming took 4 bases from V and 7 from J; bases not matched to a gene: 7. CDR3 amino acids: CASSHRDRGNNEQFF. As DNA, the CDR3 is TGCGCCAGCAGCCATCGGGACAGGGGGAATAATGAGCAGTTCTTC. Full variable domain (rest looked up from reference TRBV5-1 and TRBJ2-1): KAGVTQTPRYLIKTRGQQVTLSCSPISGHRSVSWYQQTPGQGLQFLFEYFSETQRNKGNFPGRFSGRQFSNSRSEMNVSTLELGDSALYLCASSHRDRGNNEQFFGPGTRLTVL.

This chain uses TRBV5-1 with TRBJ2-2; D might be TRBD1 (6 bases). Trimming took 0 bases from V and 8 from J, leaving 11 bases between them. The CDR3 covers 14 residues. Germline values: CDR1 SGHRS, CDR2 YFSETQ. CDR3 sequence: CASSLGQEGGELFF. The CDR3 DNA reads as TGCGCCAGCAGCTTGGGACAGGAAGGGGGGGAGCTGTTTTTT. The full variable domain, its missing parts supplied by reference TRBV5-1 and TRBJ2-2, is KAGVTQTPRYLIKTRGQQVTLSCSPISGHRSVSWYQQTPGQGLQFLFEYFSETQRNKGNFPGRFSGRQFSNSRSEMNVSTLELGDSALYLCASSLGQEGGELFFGEGSRLTVL.

The rearrangement uses TRBV18 and TRBJ1-3, with TRBD1 identical over 8 bases. J gave up 3 bases and V 1 base, and 5 bases lay outside the gene matches. The CDR3 has 16 amino acids. Germline V gene sequence: CDR1 KGHSH, CDR2 LQKENI. CDR3 amino acids: CASSPLADRGGNTIYF. CDR3 nucleotide sequence: TGTGCCAGCTCACCACTGGCCGACAGGGGTGGAAACACCATATATTTT.

This clone appeared a single time. The chain recombines TRBV19 with TRBJ1-2; a weak D match, TRBD1 (6 bases). The CDR3 length is 17 residues. The germline CDR1 and CDR2 sequences are LNHDA and SQIVND (reference sequence). Between the trimmed V and J ends, which lost 2 bases and 4 bases, there was a span of 20 bases. The DNA for the CDR3 is TGTGCCAGTAGTATACCAGAAGGGGGTTCTTTTATCTATGGCTACACCTTC. Translated: CASSIPEGGSFIYGYTF.

This clone was seen a handful of times. V is TRBV5-6 and J is TRBJ2-3, with TRBD1 identical over 11 bases. CDR1 is SGHDT and CDR2 is YYEEEE in the germline V gene. There are 16 residues in the CDR3. With V trimmed by 4 bases and J by 3 bases, 7 bases remained unmatched. DNA for the CDR3: TGTGCCAGCAGCAAGGACAGGGGGCGATTTACAGATACGCAGTATTTT. Translating it yields CASSKDRGRFTDTQYF.

The genes are TRBV5-6 and TRBJ1-4; 8 nucleotides line up with TRBD1. The CDR3 has 16 amino acids. Germline values: CDR1 SGHDT, CDR2 YYEEEE. Germline trimming cut 1 base from V and 8 bases from J; bases unmatched to any gene: 10. CDR3 loop: CASSLTSDRVGEKLFF. The CDR3 bases are TGTGCCAGCAGCTTGACCTCGGACAGGGTAGGGGAAAAACTGTTTTTT. Full variable domain (remainder filled in from reference TRBV5-6 and TRBJ1-4): DAGVTQSPTHLIKTRGQQVTLRCSPKSGHDTVSWYQQALGQGPQFIFQYYEEEERQRGNFPDRFSGHQFPNYSSELNVNALLLGDSALYLCASSLTSDRVGEKLFFGSGTQLSVL.

The genes are TRBV19 and TRBJ2-3, with D perhaps TRBD1 or TRBD2 (6 bases each). The germline CDR1 and CDR2 sequences are LNHDA and SQIVND (reference sequence). Trimming stripped 10 bases from V and 4 bases from J, with 15 bases between. The CDR3 extends over 13 amino acids. CDR3 nucleotide sequence: TGTGCCATTAGGGGGAGGAGTCCAGATACGCAGTATTTT. It specifies CAIRGRSPDTQYF. Using reference TRBV19 and TRBJ2-3 for the parts outside the CDR3, the full variable domain is DGGITQSPKYLFRKEGQNVTLSCEQNLNHDAMYWYRQDPGQGLRLIYYSQIVNDFQKGDIAEGYSVSREKKESFPLTVTSAQKNPTAFYLCAIRGRSPDTQYFGPGTRLTVL.

The chain combines TRBV2 with TRBJ2-1; 9 bases fit TRBD2. From germline, CDR1 is SNHLY and CDR2 FYNNEI. This CDR3 contains 15 residues. With 6 bases clipped from V and 2 bases from J, the junction kept 5 bases outside the gene matches. The CDR3 region is CASSQIAGAYNEQFF. The CDR3 nucleotides read TGTGCCAGCAGCCAAATAGCGGGAGCCTACAATGAGCAGTTCTTC.

The rearrangement uses TRBV7-8 and TRBJ2-7; 7 bases align to TRBD1. Germline CDR1 reads SGHVS; CDR2 reads FQNEAQ. J lost 3 bases, V lost 4 bases, and 9 bases had no gene match. The CDR3 consists of 15 residues. The CDR3 bases are TGTGCCAGCAGCTCAGATACGGGACAGTACTACGAGCAGTACTTC. Translation gives CASSSDTGQYYEQYF.

This clone was detected only a few times. The chain has TRBV2 and TRBJ1-5; D is ambiguous. The CDR3 runs 15 residues. Trimming took off 8 bases at V and 2 bases at J, with 16 bases between the two ends. CDR1 SNHLY and CDR2 FYNNEI come from the germline V gene. The CDR3, as DNA: TGTGCCAGCTCGAGGGTTATTCGGGGCAATCAGCCCCAGCATTTT. This encodes CASSRVIRGNQPQHF.